These 30 T cell receptor beta chains share one sample of origin, sequenced in a study of blood T cell repertoires in COVID-19. The method was immunoSEQ multiplex PCR; TCRdb's version includes in-frame clones alone and lacks a portion of them. Of about 250,000 clones listed, 85% to 90% are singletons. Sequencing was performed on PBMCs or T cells enriched from blood (not recorded which). The receptor set was obtained from a man aged 40-49 years who had recovered from COVID-19.

This clone was counted once. This chain connects TRBV5-1 to TRBJ1-1; 8 bases align to TRBD1. This CDR3 has 14 amino acids. Germline V gives CDR1 SGHRS, CDR2 YFSETQ. Losses at the gene ends were 1 base for V and 5 bases for J; bases not matched to a gene: 4. CDR3 protein: CASSLTGGGTEAFF. DNA for the CDR3: TGCGCCAGCAGCTTGACAGGGGGTGGAACTGAAGCTTTCTTT.

The CDR3 sequence: CASRRNRGPTDTQYF. The DNA for the CDR3 is TGTGCCAGCAGACGAAACAGGGGGCCGACAGATACGCAGTATTTT. The rearrangement joins TRBV6-5 to TRBJ2-3, with 9 bases aligning to TRBD1. The CDR3 is 15 amino acids. Germline V lookup: CDR1 MNHEY, CDR2 SVGAGI. With 6 bases clipped from V and 3 bases from J, the junction kept 7 bases outside the gene matches.

This clone was seen only once. The rearrangement links TRBV6-5 to TRBJ1-4, with 8 bases fitting TRBD1. Unmatched junction bases numbered 16, after V lost 8 bases and J lost 11 bases. Germline lookup yields CDR1 MNHEY and CDR2 SVGAGI. The length of the CDR3 is 15 residues. The CDR3: CASSEPGQALWKLFF. The CDR3, as DNA: TGTGCCAGCTCGGAACCGGGACAGGCTTTATGGAAACTGTTTTTT.

The rearrangement joins TRBV12-1 to TRBJ2-3; the listed D gene, TRBD2, was not tested against the DNA. TRBV12-1 is a pseudogene. The CDR3 contains 15 residues. CDR3 sequence: CASSFVAGPNDTQYF. The CDR3 nucleotides read TGTGCCAGCAGCTTCGTAGCGGGGCCCAACGATACGCAGTATTTT.

The gene calls are TRBV23-1 and TRBJ1-2, with 7 bases identical to TRBD1. TRBV23-1 is labeled an ORF, and its function is uncertain. The V gene end was trimmed by 8 bases and the J gene end by 3 bases; junction bases not matched to a gene: 15. The CDR3 runs 16 residues. CDR3 in DNA: TGCGCCAGCGGGCAAATTAACAGGGGTTCGGACTATGGCTACACCTTC. It yields the protein CASGQINRGSDYGYTF.

This chain uses TRBV6-4 with TRBJ2-1; D unresolved. In germline, CDR1 is MRHNA, CDR2 SNTAGT. V gave up 0 bases and J gave up 6 bases, with 9 bases separating them. The CDR3 extends over 14 amino acids. The CDR3 is CASSDSRLGNEQFF. The CDR3, as DNA: TGTGCCAGCAGTGACTCGAGGCTCGGCAATGAGCAGTTCTTC.

The chain employs TRBV3-1 (or the pseudogene TRBV3-2) and TRBJ1-5; possible D gene TRBD1, 5 bases. Germline lookup yields CDR1 LGHDT and CDR2 YNNKEL (reference sequence). The germline V and J ends were trimmed by 6 bases and 3 bases, with 12 bases remaining between them. CDR3 length: 14 amino acids. The CDR3 DNA reads as TGTGCCAGCAGTCCGGCCAGGGTCAATCAGCCCCAGCATTTT. It specifies CASSPARVNQPQHF.

V and J are TRBV28 and TRBJ2-1, with 11 bases aligning to TRBD2. V shed 5 bases, J shed 1 base, and the junction held 13 bases outside the gene matches. CDR3 length: 19 amino acids. Germline assignment: CDR1 MDHEN and CDR2 SYDVKM. The CDR3 DNA reads TGTGCCAGCAGTCCAAGAAAGCTAGCGGGAGGTTTTTCCTACAATGAGCAGTTCTTC. This codes for CASSPRKLAGGFSYNEQFF.

The chain recombines TRBV19 with TRBJ1-2, with D possibly TRBD1 on 5 matching bases. Germline-derived CDR1 and CDR2 are LNHDA and SQIVND (reference sequence). CDR3 length equals 17 residues. The ends were cut back, 7 bases at V and 3 bases at J, with 24 bases in the middle. CDR3 nucleotide sequence: TGTGCCAGTACTGCCGGACGGGGGGTATCAAGGGACTATGGCTACACCTTC. It specifies CASTAGRGVSRDYGYTF.

This clone was seen a few times. V is TRBV16 and J is TRBJ2-1; D not resolved. The germline gives CDR1 KGHSY, CDR2 FQNENV. The CDR3 length is 11 residues. V gave up 2 bases and J gave up 10 bases, with 6 bases separating them. The CDR3 coding sequence is TGTGCCAGCAGCCAACTCGTCGAGCAGTTCTTC. As protein: CASSQLVEQFF.

In DNA form, the CDR3 reads TGTGCCAGCAGCGGGGACAACCGCTACGAGCAGTACTTC. Translating gives CASSGDNRYEQYF. The rearrangement joins TRBV12-3 or TRBV12-4 to TRBJ2-7, with D possibly matching TRBD1 (6 bases). The CDR3 has 13 amino acids. The V and J ends lost 6 bases and 3 bases respectively, with 12 bases between them.

This clone was seen a handful of times. The chain links TRBV7-8 to TRBJ1-2; D gene ambiguous. Germline V CDR1 and CDR2: SGHVS, FQNEAQ. V lost 1 base to trimming and J lost 8 bases, with 11 bases between them. This CDR3 region has 13 residues. The CDR3: CASSLGLEGGYTF. CDR3 sequence (DNA): TGTGCCAGCAGCTTAGGGCTGGAGGGCGGCTACACCTTC.

The rearrangement joins TRBV6-5 to TRBJ1-1; D remains unclear. V lost 5 bases, J lost 1 base, and 8 bases lay in between. Germline lookup yields CDR1 MNHEY and CDR2 SVGAGI. The CDR3 loop spans 13 amino acids. The CDR3: CASSPLRNTEAFF. Written as DNA, the CDR3 is TGTGCCAGCAGTCCCCTCAGGAACACTGAAGCTTTCTTT.

This chain uses TRBV19 with TRBJ1-1; possibly TRBD1 for D (6 bases). With 8 bases removed from V and 4 bases from J, the gap between germline ends came to 17 bases. This CDR3 has 14 residues. Germline loops: CDR1 LNHDA, CDR2 SQIVND (reference sequence). CDR3 sequence reads: CASGQTSGGTEAFF. The CDR3 nucleotides read TGTGCCAGTGGACAGACTTCTGGAGGCACTGAAGCTTTCTTT.

This clone appeared once. V and J are TRBV7-9 and TRBJ1-3; a weak D match, TRBD1 (6 bases). The CDR3 consists of 16 residues. The germline V and J ends were trimmed by 1 base and 0 bases, with 10 bases remaining between them. CDR1 and CDR2 (germline): SEHNR, FQNEAQ (reference sequence). CDR3 sequence: CASSLETGYSGNTIYF. The CDR3 DNA follows: TGTGCCAGCAGCTTAGAAACAGGGTACTCTGGAAACACCATATATTTT.

The genes are TRBV13 and TRBJ2-1; D ambiguous. The V gene lost 3 bases and the J gene lost 0 bases, with 9 bases spanning the gap. Germline V gene data show CDR1 as PRHDT and CDR2 as FYEKMQ (reference sequence). The CDR3 is 15 amino acids. CDR3 coding DNA: TGTGCCAGCAGCTTCGGTCCGAGCTCCTACAATGAGCAGTTCTTC. Its protein product is CASSFGPSSYNEQFF.

This clone was observed a single time. CDR3 in DNA: TGTGCCAGTACGGTCGGCACCGGGGAGCTGTTTTTT. Amino acid sequence: CASTVGTGELFF. This sequence joins TRBV19 and TRBJ2-2, with D unclear. There are 12 residues in the CDR3. V lost 7 bases and J 4 bases, leaving 7 bases between the germline ends. In germline, CDR1 is LNHDA, CDR2 SQIVND (reference sequence).

V gene TRBV15 combines with J gene TRBJ2-1; the match to TRBD2 covers 10 bases. CDR1 LNHNV and CDR2 YYDKDF come from the germline V gene (reference sequence). This CDR3 comprises 17 residues. V trimming: 3 bases; J trimming: 0 bases; junction bases outside the gene matches: 5. The CDR3 protein is CATSSPSGGLSYNEQFF. DNA for the CDR3: TGTGCCACCAGCAGTCCTAGCGGGGGCCTCTCCTACAATGAGCAGTTCTTC.

This chain joins TRBV5-4 and TRBJ1-3; a weak D match, TRBD1 (5 bases). CDR1 and CDR2 from the germline V gene are SGHNT and YYREEE (reference sequence). The CDR3 runs to 14 residues. The V end was cut by 4 bases, the J end by 0 bases, with 8 bases between. The CDR3 region has the DNA TGTGCCAGCAGCCTCGACAGCTCTGGAAACACCATATATTTT. This encodes CASSLDSSGNTIYF.

The chain couples TRBV2 to TRBJ2-1; D is possibly TRBD2 (6 bases). The V end lost 4 bases, the J end lost 5 bases, and 18 bases lay between the germline ends. The germline V gene encodes CDR1 SNHLY and CDR2 FYNNEI. There are 16 residues in the CDR3. CDR3 residues: CASSVLGGRGNNEQFF. The CDR3 bases are TGTGCCAGCAGTGTCCTGGGGGGTCGGGGGAACAATGAGCAGTTCTTC.

The rearrangement uses TRBV12-3 or TRBV12-4 and TRBJ1-2, with D possibly being TRBD1 (5 bases). There are 13 residues in the CDR3. The germline V and J ends were trimmed by 6 bases and 4 bases, with 12 bases remaining between them. The CDR3 sequence: CASREGVGYGYTF. CDR3 nucleotide sequence: TGTGCCAGCAGAGAAGGGGTGGGCTATGGCTACACCTTC.

This clone has just a few counts. The chain joins TRBV4-2 to TRBJ2-3; TRBD1 matches 9 bases. Germline lookup yields CDR1 LGHNA and CDR2 YNFKEQ. This CDR3 region has 19 residues. With 2 bases clipped from V and 2 bases from J, the junction kept 14 bases outside the gene matches. The CDR3 region is CASSQRPPLGTGFTDTQYF. As DNA, the CDR3 is TGTGCCAGCAGCCAAAGGCCTCCTTTGGGGACAGGGTTCACAGATACGCAGTATTTT.

The chain carries TRBV24-1 and TRBJ2-5, with TRBD1 matching 9 bases. The germline CDR1 and CDR2 sequences are KGHDR and SFDVKD. J gave up 2 bases and V 5 bases, and 5 bases lay outside the gene matches. The CDR3 runs to 15 residues. The CDR3 region is CATSGVDRGQETQYF. The CDR3 nucleotides read TGTGCCACCAGTGGGGTGGACAGGGGTCAAGAGACCCAGTACTTC.

V is TRBV12-5 and J is TRBJ1-6; 8 bases agree with TRBD1. Germline V lookup: CDR1 LGHNT, CDR2 FRNRAP. V shed 8 bases, J shed 9 bases, and the junction held 6 bases outside the gene matches. The CDR3 has 13 residues. The CDR3: CASLGQGFSPLHF. DNA for the CDR3: TGTGCTAGTCTTGGACAGGGATTTTCACCCCTCCACTTT.

This clone appeared a few times. V is TRBV4-2 and J is TRBJ2-7; no reliable D call. Germline CDR1 and CDR2: LGHNA and YNFKEQ. V was cut by 0 bases and J by 3 bases, with 12 bases left in between. The CDR3 totals 15 residues. The CDR3 sequence is CASSQELRQNYEQYF. For the CDR3, the DNA is TGTGCCAGCAGCCAAGAGTTGCGGCAGAACTACGAGCAGTACTTC.

This chain joins TRBV7-8 and TRBJ1-1; D unresolved. This CDR3 region has 15 residues. CDR1 and CDR2 from the germline V gene are SGHVS and FQNEAQ. V dropped 1 base and J dropped 3 bases, with 12 bases sitting between them. The DNA for the CDR3 is TGTGCCAGCAGCTTAGAGGTCGGGGTGGACACTGAAGCTTTCTTT. It codes for CASSLEVGVDTEAFF.

The genes are TRBV28 and TRBJ2-4, with a possible D match to TRBD2 (5 bases). Germline assignment: CDR1 MDHEN and CDR2 SYDVKM. The V end was cut by 5 bases, the J end by 0 bases, with 11 bases between. This CDR3 is 15 amino acids long. CDR3 bases: TGTGCCAGCAGTCCGCCCCGGGGAGCCAAAAACATTCAGTACTTC. It is translated as CASSPPRGAKNIQYF.

A remark on this clone: Additional DNA sequences in this sample encode the identical CDR3. The chain links TRBV7-9 to TRBJ2-7; TRBD1 matches 9 bases. The germline gives CDR1 SEHNR, CDR2 FQNEAQ (reference sequence). The CDR3 is 14 amino acids. V was pared by 6 bases and J by 5 bases, with 8 bases of the junction left unmatched. CDR3 amino acids: CASSPRTGVNEQYF. The CDR3 DNA is TGTGCCAGCAGTCCGAGGACAGGGGTCAACGAGCAGTACTTC.

The chain carries TRBV27 and TRBJ2-1; perhaps TRBD1 as D (6 bases). CDR1 is MNHEY, CDR2 SMNVEV, per germline (reference sequence). The CDR3 consists of 13 residues. Deletions cut 4 bases from V and 6 bases from J, with 10 bases between. The CDR3: CASSSGTFNEQFF. DNA of the CDR3: TGTGCCAGCAGTTCTGGGACATTCAATGAGCAGTTCTTC.

This clone was picked up one time. The J gene is TRBJ1-5, the V gene TRBV6-2 or TRBV6-3; 9 bases map to TRBD1. Germline V gives CDR1 MNHEY, CDR2 SVGEGT. This CDR3 is built from 16 residues. Trimming removed 5 bases from V and 8 bases from J; junction bases left unmatched: 13. This CDR3 reads CASSRGTGRTYKPQHF. The CDR3, as DNA: TGTGCCAGCAGTCGGGGGACAGGGAGGACCTATAAGCCCCAGCATTTT.